These T cell receptor beta chains were read from a single sample in a study of response to subunit inactivated influenza vaccine. TCRdb itself ran the RT-PCR reads through MiXCR, one entry per CDR3 protein. Among hundreds of thousands of distinct CDR3 sequences listed, roughly 13% were seen once. The input for sequencing was PBMCs from blood, taken approximately 15 days before vaccination. All receptors come from a man aged 50-60 years who received an inactivated influenza vaccine. CDR3s include the opening cysteine and the closing phenylalanine or tryptophan. Each record gives: clone size, D gene, V gene, J gene, CDR3 DNA, CDR3 protein. D genes are given only for firm matches. Size is omitted from some rows. Given values are once, few, many or a class for expanded clones.

clone_size: many; d_call: -; v_call: TRBV27; j_call: TRBJ2-2; cdr3_nt: TGTGCCAGCAGAGAGAACACCGGGGAGCTGTTTTTT; cdr3_aa: CASRENTGELFF
clone_size: few; d_call: TRBD1; v_call: TRBV27; j_call: TRBJ2-7; cdr3_nt: TGTGCCAGCAGTTCTAAGGGACAGGGGCGATATCCAAGCTCCTACGAGCAGTACTTC; cdr3_aa: CASSSKGQGRYPSSYEQYF
clone_size: few; d_call: -; v_call: TRBV15; j_call: TRBJ2-7; cdr3_nt: TGTGCCACCAGCAGGCTCCAGAGTAGTGGGCAGTACTTC; cdr3_aa: CATSRLQSSGQYF
clone_size: -; d_call: -; v_call: TRBV7-2; j_call: TRBJ1-3; cdr3_nt: TGTGCCAGCACCTTCCCCCAGGGAACCATATATTTT; cdr3_aa: CASTFPQGTIYF
clone_size: few; d_call: -; v_call: TRBV7-2; j_call: TRBJ2-7; cdr3_nt: TGTGCCAGCAGCTTGTCCAGACTAGTATCGGGCGAGCAGTACTTC; cdr3_aa: CASSLSRLVSGEQYF
clone_size: few; d_call: -; v_call: TRBV28; j_call: TRBJ1-1; cdr3_nt: TGTGCCAGCAGAACCGGCGGGGGGCGTCTTGTAGTTGAAGCTTTCTTT; cdr3_aa: CASRTGGGRLVVEAFF
clone_size: -; d_call: TRBD2; v_call: TRBV12-3/TRBV12-4; j_call: TRBJ2-3; cdr3_nt: TGTGCCAGCACCTCCGGGGGGGTTCAACGTACGCAGTATTTT; cdr3_aa: CASTSGGVQRTQYF
clone_size: few; d_call: TRBD2; v_call: TRBV20-1; j_call: TRBJ2-1; cdr3_nt: TGCAGTGCTAGCGAATTCGGGGGGGCCCAGGAGGAGCAGTTCTTC; cdr3_aa: CSASEFGGAQEEQFF
clone_size: -; d_call: -; v_call: TRBV10-3; j_call: TRBJ2-5; cdr3_nt: TGTGCCATCAGTGAGCTCGGGACGGGGCAAGAGACCCAGTACTTC; cdr3_aa: CAISELGTGQETQYF
clone_size: many; d_call: TRBD1; v_call: TRBV12-3/TRBV12-4; j_call: TRBJ2-1; cdr3_nt: TGTGCCAGCAGTCCACAGGGGAACTACAATGAGCAGTTCTTC; cdr3_aa: CASSPQGNYNEQFF
clone_size: many; d_call: -; v_call: TRBV12-3/TRBV12-4; j_call: TRBJ1-2; cdr3_nt: TGTGCCAGCAGTCGAGGGGGGCGCGACTATGGCTACACCTTC; cdr3_aa: CASSRGGRDYGYTF
clone_size: -; d_call: -; v_call: TRBV28; j_call: TRBJ2-2; cdr3_nt: TGTGCCAGCAGTTTGTCATTGGGGGCAGGCACCGGGGAGCTGTTTTTT; cdr3_aa: CASSLSLGAGTGELFF
clone_size: few; d_call: TRBD1; v_call: TRBV5-6; j_call: TRBJ2-3; cdr3_nt: TGTGCCAGCACGAAACAATCAGGGGGTTCTGGATCGAGGCAGTATTTT; cdr3_aa: CASTKQSGGSGSRQYF
clone_size: -; d_call: -; v_call: TRBV6-1; j_call: TRBJ1-1; cdr3_nt: TGTGCCAGCAGTGAAGGAAGCTTGAACACTGAAGCTTTCTTT; cdr3_aa: CASSEGSLNTEAFF
clone_size: many; d_call: -; v_call: TRBV7-8; j_call: TRBJ2-1; cdr3_nt: TGTGCCAGCAGCTTACACTTTATGGACAATGAGCAGTTCTTC; cdr3_aa: CASSLHFMDNEQFF
clone_size: -; d_call: -; v_call: TRBV5-6; j_call: TRBJ1-4; cdr3_nt: TGTGCCAGCAGCGGCGGGGCCAGCAATGAAAAACTGTTTTTT; cdr3_aa: CASSGGASNEKLFF
clone_size: many; d_call: TRBD2; v_call: TRBV6-6; j_call: TRBJ2-1; cdr3_nt: TGTGCCAGCAGGCGGGAGGTGGAGTTCTTC; cdr3_aa: CASRREVEFF
clone_size: few; d_call: TRBD2; v_call: TRBV7-2; j_call: TRBJ2-1; cdr3_nt: TGTGCCAGCAGTAGACTCATAGCGGGAGGTCGGAATGAGCAGTTCTTC; cdr3_aa: CASSRLIAGGRNEQFF
clone_size: few; d_call: -; v_call: TRBV3-1; j_call: TRBJ2-5; cdr3_nt: TGTGCCAGCAGCCAAGATATTAAGACCCAGTACTTC; cdr3_aa: CASSQDIKTQYF
clone_size: -; d_call: -; v_call: TRBV7-3; j_call: TRBJ1-5; cdr3_nt: TGTGCCAGCAGCCCGATCCCGGGTCAGCCCCAGCATTTT; cdr3_aa: CASSPIPGQPQHF
clone_size: -; d_call: -; v_call: TRBV4-1; j_call: TRBJ1-5; cdr3_nt: TGCGCCAGCAGCCAAGGAATCATGAGCAATCAGCCCCAGCATTTT; cdr3_aa: CASSQGIMSNQPQHF
clone_size: -; d_call: TRBD1; v_call: TRBV28; j_call: TRBJ1-4; cdr3_nt: TGTGCCAGCAGTTCCGGGACAGGGCCCACTAATGAAAAACTGTTTTTT; cdr3_aa: CASSSGTGPTNEKLFF
clone_size: -; d_call: -; v_call: TRBV27; j_call: TRBJ2-5; cdr3_nt: TGTGCCAGCAGTTTCCTGGGGGCGACTGGGACCCAGTACTTC; cdr3_aa: CASSFLGATGTQYF
clone_size: -; d_call: -; v_call: TRBV5-1; j_call: TRBJ2-7; cdr3_nt: TGCGCCAGCAGGGGGATCGCAACAGGGAACTACGAGCAGTACTTC; cdr3_aa: CASRGIATGNYEQYF
clone_size: many; d_call: TRBD2; v_call: TRBV15; j_call: TRBJ2-3; cdr3_nt: TGTGCCACCAGCAGATTAGCGGGAGGGCCTTACACAGATACGCAGTATTTT; cdr3_aa: CATSRLAGGPYTDTQYF
clone_size: -; d_call: -; v_call: TRBV4-3; j_call: TRBJ1-2; cdr3_nt: TGCGCCAGCAGCCAAGTCCCAGGGAGGGATACCTATGGCTACACCTTC; cdr3_aa: CASSQVPGRDTYGYTF
clone_size: few; d_call: -; v_call: TRBV6-5; j_call: TRBJ2-7; cdr3_nt: TGTGCCAGCAGTTACGTAGGACCGTCCTACGAGCAGTACTTC; cdr3_aa: CASSYVGPSYEQYF
clone_size: few; d_call: TRBD1; v_call: TRBV7-9; j_call: TRBJ1-1; cdr3_nt: TGTGCCAGCAGCTTAGAAGGTTTAGGGGGCGACACTGAAGCTTTCTTT; cdr3_aa: CASSLEGLGGDTEAFF
clone_size: few; d_call: TRBD1; v_call: TRBV28; j_call: TRBJ2-1; cdr3_nt: TGTGCCAGCAGTCCCGCACCGGGACAGGGGGTCAATGAGCAGTTCTTC; cdr3_aa: CASSPAPGQGVNEQFF
clone_size: -; d_call: -; v_call: TRBV6-2/TRBV6-3; j_call: TRBJ2-7; cdr3_nt: TGTGCCAGCAGTTCCGCGGGCTTATCCTACGAGCAGTACTTC; cdr3_aa: CASSSAGLSYEQYF
clone_size: few; d_call: -; v_call: TRBV30; j_call: TRBJ2-7; cdr3_nt: TGTGCCTGGAGTCGAGGGTCCTACGAGCAGTACTTC; cdr3_aa: CAWSRGSYEQYF
clone_size: -; d_call: -; v_call: TRBV23-1; j_call: TRBJ1-1; cdr3_nt: TGCGCCAGCAGTCGCCAGGGATTGGGGAACACTGAAGCTTTCTTT; cdr3_aa: CASSRQGLGNTEAFF
clone_size: few; d_call: TRBD2; v_call: TRBV29-1; j_call: TRBJ2-1; cdr3_nt: TGCAGCGGGGGAGGGTCCTTCTACAATGAGCAGTTCTTC; cdr3_aa: CSGGGSFYNEQFF
clone_size: few; d_call: -; v_call: TRBV2; j_call: TRBJ2-7; cdr3_nt: TGTGCCAGCAGTGAGGCAGGGCGGAACGAGCAGTACTTC; cdr3_aa: CASSEAGRNEQYF
clone_size: -; d_call: -; v_call: TRBV29-1; j_call: TRBJ1-4; cdr3_nt: TGCAGCGTTGAAGCAGGGACCTCAACTAATGAAAAACTGTTTTTT; cdr3_aa: CSVEAGTSTNEKLFF
clone_size: -; d_call: TRBD1; v_call: TRBV29-1; j_call: TRBJ2-7; cdr3_nt: TGCAGCGTAACCGGGACAGGGATAGGAGAGCAGTACTTC; cdr3_aa: CSVTGTGIGEQYF
clone_size: -; d_call: -; v_call: TRBV6-5; j_call: TRBJ1-2; cdr3_nt: TGTGCCAGCAGTTACTCGATGACAGGAAAATATGGCTACACCTTC; cdr3_aa: CASSYSMTGKYGYTF
clone_size: few; d_call: TRBD1; v_call: TRBV7-9; j_call: TRBJ2-6; cdr3_nt: TGTGCCAGCCAGGGGGCTGGGGCCAACGTCCTGACTTTC; cdr3_aa: CASQGAGANVLTF
clone_size: few; d_call: -; v_call: TRBV20-1; j_call: TRBJ2-7; cdr3_nt: TGCAGTGCTGGAACTCCGGAACCCTACGAGCAGTACTTC; cdr3_aa: CSAGTPEPYEQYF
clone_size: few; d_call: -; v_call: TRBV28; j_call: TRBJ2-2; cdr3_nt: TGTGCCAGCAGACCCCTTCGGTACACCGGGGAGCTGTTTTTT; cdr3_aa: CASRPLRYTGELFF
clone_size: few; d_call: TRBD1; v_call: TRBV6-1; j_call: TRBJ1-2; cdr3_nt: TGTGCCAGCAGTGAAGGGGGACAGGGAGCCTTCTATGGCTACACCTTC; cdr3_aa: CASSEGGQGAFYGYTF
clone_size: many; d_call: -; v_call: TRBV7-3; j_call: TRBJ2-5; cdr3_nt: TGTGCCAGCAGCTTGAAGACCCAGTACTTC; cdr3_aa: CASSLKTQYF
clone_size: -; d_call: TRBD2; v_call: TRBV11-2; j_call: TRBJ2-1; cdr3_nt: TGTGCCAGCAGCCAAGACGGACTAGCGGGAGTAGTGAATGAGCAGTTCTTC; cdr3_aa: CASSQDGLAGVVNEQFF
clone_size: -; d_call: TRBD1; v_call: TRBV18; j_call: TRBJ1-2; cdr3_nt: TGTGCCAGCTCAACAAACAGGGGGGACTATGGCTACACCTTC; cdr3_aa: CASSTNRGDYGYTF
clone_size: many; d_call: -; v_call: TRBV12-3/TRBV12-4; j_call: TRBJ2-1; cdr3_nt: TGTGCCAGCAGAGGAGGCGGGTTTAAAGTCTCCTACAATGAGCAGTTCTTC; cdr3_aa: CASRGGGFKVSYNEQFF
clone_size: -; d_call: -; v_call: TRBV4-3; j_call: TRBJ1-1; cdr3_nt: TGCGCCAGCAGCCCCAACAGCGGGGGAAGGGACACTGAAGCTTTCTTT; cdr3_aa: CASSPNSGGRDTEAFF
clone_size: -; d_call: -; v_call: TRBV10-3; j_call: TRBJ2-7; cdr3_nt: TGTGCCATCAGTGCCGGCCCTACATCCGAGCAGTACTTC; cdr3_aa: CAISAGPTSEQYF
clone_size: many; d_call: TRBD2; v_call: TRBV20-1; j_call: TRBJ2-1; cdr3_nt: TGCAGTGCTAGACAGGCGGGGGGCGCCTACAATGAGCAGTTCTTC; cdr3_aa: CSARQAGGAYNEQFF
clone_size: few; d_call: TRBD1; v_call: TRBV12-3/TRBV12-4; j_call: TRBJ1-2; cdr3_nt: TGTGCCAGCAGTAGTGAGACAGGGATTAGTGGCTACACCTTC; cdr3_aa: CASSSETGISGYTF
clone_size: few; d_call: TRBD2; v_call: TRBV7-2; j_call: TRBJ2-5; cdr3_nt: TGTGCCAGCAGCTTATCTTACGCGGGAGGGCCTTGGGAGACCCAGTACTTC; cdr3_aa: CASSLSYAGGPWETQYF
clone_size: few; d_call: TRBD1; v_call: TRBV20-1; j_call: TRBJ2-6; cdr3_nt: TGCAGTGCTAAGGGACAGCCTATTGAGGCCAACGTCCTGACTTTC; cdr3_aa: CSAKGQPIEANVLTF